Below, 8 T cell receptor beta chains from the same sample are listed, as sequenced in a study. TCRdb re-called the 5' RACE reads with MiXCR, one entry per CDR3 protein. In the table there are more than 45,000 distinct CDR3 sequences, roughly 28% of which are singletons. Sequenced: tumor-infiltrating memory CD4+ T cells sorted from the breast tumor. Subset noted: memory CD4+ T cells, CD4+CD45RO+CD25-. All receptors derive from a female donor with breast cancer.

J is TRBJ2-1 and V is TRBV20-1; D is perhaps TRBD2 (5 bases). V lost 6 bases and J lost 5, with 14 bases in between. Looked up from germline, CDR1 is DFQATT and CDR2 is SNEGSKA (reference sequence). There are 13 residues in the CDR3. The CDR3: CSAEGLENNEQFF. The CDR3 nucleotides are TGCAGTGCAGAGGGCCTTGAGAACAATGAGCAGTTCTTC.

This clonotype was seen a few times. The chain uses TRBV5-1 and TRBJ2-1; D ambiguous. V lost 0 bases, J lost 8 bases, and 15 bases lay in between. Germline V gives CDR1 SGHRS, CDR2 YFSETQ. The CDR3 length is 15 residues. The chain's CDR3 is CASSLGRPARDEQFF. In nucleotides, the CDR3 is TGCGCCAGCAGCTTGGGGCGTCCCGCTCGGGATGAGCAGTTCTTC.

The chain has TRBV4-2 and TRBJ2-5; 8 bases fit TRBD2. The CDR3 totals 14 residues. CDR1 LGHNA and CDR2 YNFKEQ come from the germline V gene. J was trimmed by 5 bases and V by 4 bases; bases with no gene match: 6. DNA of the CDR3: TGTGCCAGCAGCCCCGTCCAGCGGGGGGAGACCCAGTACTTC. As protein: CASSPVQRGETQYF.

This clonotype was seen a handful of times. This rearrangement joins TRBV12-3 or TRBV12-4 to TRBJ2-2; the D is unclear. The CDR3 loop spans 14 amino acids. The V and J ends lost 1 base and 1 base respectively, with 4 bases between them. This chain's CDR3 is CASSLGENTGELFF. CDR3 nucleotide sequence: TGTGCCAGCAGTTTAGGGGAGAACACCGGGGAGCTGTTTTTT.

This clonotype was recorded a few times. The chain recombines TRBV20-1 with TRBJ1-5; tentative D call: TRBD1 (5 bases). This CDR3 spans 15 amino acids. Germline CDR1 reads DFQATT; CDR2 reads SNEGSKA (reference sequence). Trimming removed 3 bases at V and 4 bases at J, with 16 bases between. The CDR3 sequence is CSASERPGGNQPQHF. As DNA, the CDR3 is TGCAGTGCTAGTGAGCGTCCGGGGGGGAATCAGCCCCAGCATTTT.

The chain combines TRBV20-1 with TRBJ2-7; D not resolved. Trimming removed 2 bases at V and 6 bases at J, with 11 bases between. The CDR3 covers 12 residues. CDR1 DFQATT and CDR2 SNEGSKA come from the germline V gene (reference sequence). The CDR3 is CSARHLQAEQYF. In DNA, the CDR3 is TGCAGTGCTAGACACCTTCAAGCCGAGCAGTACTTC.

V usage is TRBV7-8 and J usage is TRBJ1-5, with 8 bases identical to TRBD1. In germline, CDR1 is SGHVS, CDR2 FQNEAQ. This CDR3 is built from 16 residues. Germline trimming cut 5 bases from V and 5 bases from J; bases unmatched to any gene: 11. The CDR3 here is CASSDPGQGGDQPQHF. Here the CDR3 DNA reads TGTGCCAGCAGCGACCCCGGACAGGGCGGCGATCAGCCCCAGCATTTT. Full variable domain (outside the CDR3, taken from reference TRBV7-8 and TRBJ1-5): GAGVSQSPRYKVAKRGQDVALRCDPISGHVSLFWYQQALGQGPEFLTYFQNEAQLDKSGLPSDRFFAERPEGSVSTLKIQRTQQEDSAVYLCASSDPGQGGDQPQHFGDGTRLSIL.

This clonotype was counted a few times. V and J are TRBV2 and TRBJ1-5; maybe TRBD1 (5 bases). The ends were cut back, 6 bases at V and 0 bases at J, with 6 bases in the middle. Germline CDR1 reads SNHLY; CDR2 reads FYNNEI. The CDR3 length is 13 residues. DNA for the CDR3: TGTGCCAGCAGGACAGATAGCAATCAGCCCCAGCATTTT. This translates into CASRTDSNQPQHF.